This section outlines one T cell receptor beta chain sequence together with its context. In this sample, this clonotype turned up many times. Its antigen has not been determined. No much larger clone exists at a distance of one base, and base qualities are not known. The TCR beta CDR3 regions were amplified from the RNA transcripts. A first-round RT-PCR of the TCR CDR3 used the HTBI primer set with the Qiagen OneStep RT-PCR kit. A second multiplex PCR round built the libraries, followed by size selection and purification. Sequencing of the libraries was done on an Illumina HiSeq2000 using paired-end 100 bp reads. As for how the authors treated the data: SOAPnuke was used to process the raw data, with reads discarded if the reads contained adapters or uncalled bases, had a mean Phred below 15, or lacked an exact constant-primer or identifier match. High-quality paired reads were merged using COPE v1.2.5, and each unique nucleotide sequence was defined as a clonotype. Clonotypes were aligned to IMGT TRBV, TRBD and TRBJ reference segments using MiTCR v1.1. The analysis was restricted to V-J combinations with a frequency above 0.0001, which together covered just over 99% of the repertoires. The TCS score was defined as F50 (clonal expansion) divided by E x V (chaos), with BLOSUM62-based TCRdist calculated between CDR3 peptides within each V-J. Welch's t-statistics and random forest reduced roughly 530 V-J features to 10 to 15, which were used in a naive Bayes classifier (R e1071). TCRdb trimmed the raw reads at Q25, called clones with MiXCR and kept productive beta chains. Every entry covers one CDR3 protein and lists the most common genes and DNA from its rows. The V and J calls, along with clone size, are taken from TCRdb and not from the paper's own processing. The table for this sample lists hundreds of thousands of distinct CDR3 sequences; about 20% of them were counted only once. The ten largest make up roughly 50% of the sample.

These data originate in a study of T cells in Graves' hyperthyroidism and ophthalmopathy (dated by TCRdb to between 2018 and 2021). A note on the overall study: Peripheral blood samples were taken at initial diagnosis, before any treatment was given. A discovery cohort of around 100 patients, 43 with Graves' ophthalmopathy and roughly 59 with stable Graves' hyperthyroidism, was used to find distinguishing TCR V-J signatures. An independent validation cohort of around 19 hyperthyroidism patients and approximately 16 patients who later progressed to ophthalmopathy tested prospective prediction of ophthalmopathy. The 95 to 100 discovery patients were randomly divided into training and test sets at a 7:3 ratio. In addition, the study compared T-cell repertoires in thyroid tissue and in blood from several Graves' hyperthyroidism patients. After blood sampling, hyperthyroidism patients were treated with methimazole at a starting dose of 30 mg daily, and ophthalmopathy patients were treated with high-dose intravenous methylprednisolone. According to the paper, TCR Vbeta CDR3 sequencing was carried out on approximately 140 peripheral blood samples, which came from under 50 ophthalmopathy, 75 to 80 hyperthyroidism and about 17 progressor patients.

Study-wide conclusions, independent of this receptor: Ophthalmopathy was separated from stable hyperthyroidism by a 13 V-J signature model, with just over 85% sensitivity and roughly 81% specificity obtained in cross-validation and 80%/75% obtained in testing. During validation, the model predicted progression to ophthalmopathy a median of roughly six months ahead of onset, with around 70% sensitivity and almost 75% specificity. Most expanded thyroid clonotypes (frequency above 0.001) were also found in blood, which suggests that blood repertoires may mirror thyroid immune responses. No statistical method was used to fix the sample size in advance, and group allocation was not hidden from the investigators.

Ophthalmopathy patients had moderately to severely active disease, with a Clinical Activity Score of 3 or more, a NOSPECS grade of 4 or more, and a disease duration of less than 3 months. Patients with uncontrolled infections, other autoimmune diseases, pregnancy or lactation were excluded. Diagnoses were based on clinical symptoms, serum thyroxine and TRAb, thyroid ultrasound and orbital computed tomography. PBMCs were isolated from 7.5 to 10 ml of fresh peripheral blood by Ficoll-Paque density gradient centrifugation. Total RNA was extracted using Trizol reagent, and RNA quality was assessed on an Agilent 2100 Bioanalyzer. From cysteine to phenylalanine, the CDR3 is 13 amino acids long. Here the CDR3 DNA is all that survives: 39 bases in frame from base 1. For CDR1 and CDR2, the germline V gene lists MNHEY and SVGEGT. V is pruned by 6 bases and J by 3 bases, leaving 4 bases of the junction without a gene match.

Here the chain combines TRBV6-2 or TRBV6-3 and TRBJ2-7, and 8 junctional nucleotides match TRBD1. The clonotype originates from a man aged 40-55 years with Graves' ophthalmopathy. The sequencing input was blood. The DNA is as follows: TGTGCCAGCAGACTTGGACAGGGCTACGAGCAGTACTTC. This translates into CASRLGQGYEQYF.